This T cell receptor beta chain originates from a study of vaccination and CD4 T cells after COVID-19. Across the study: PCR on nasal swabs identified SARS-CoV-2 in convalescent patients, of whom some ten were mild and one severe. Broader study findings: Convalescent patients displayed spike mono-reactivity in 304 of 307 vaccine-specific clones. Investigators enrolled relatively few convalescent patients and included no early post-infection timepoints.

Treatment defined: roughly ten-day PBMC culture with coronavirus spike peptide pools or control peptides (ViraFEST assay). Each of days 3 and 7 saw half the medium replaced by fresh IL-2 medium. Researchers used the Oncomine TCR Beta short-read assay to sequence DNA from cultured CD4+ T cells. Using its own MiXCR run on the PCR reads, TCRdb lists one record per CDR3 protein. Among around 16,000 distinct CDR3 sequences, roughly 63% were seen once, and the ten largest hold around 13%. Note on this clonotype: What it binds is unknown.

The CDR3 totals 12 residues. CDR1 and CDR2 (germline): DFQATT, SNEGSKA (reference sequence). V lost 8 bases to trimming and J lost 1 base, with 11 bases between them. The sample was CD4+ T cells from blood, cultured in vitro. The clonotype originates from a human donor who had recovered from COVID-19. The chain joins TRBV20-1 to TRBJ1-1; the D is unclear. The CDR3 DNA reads TGCAGTTGCCGGGCGGGGAACACTGAAGCTTTCTTT. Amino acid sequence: CSCRAGNTEAFF.